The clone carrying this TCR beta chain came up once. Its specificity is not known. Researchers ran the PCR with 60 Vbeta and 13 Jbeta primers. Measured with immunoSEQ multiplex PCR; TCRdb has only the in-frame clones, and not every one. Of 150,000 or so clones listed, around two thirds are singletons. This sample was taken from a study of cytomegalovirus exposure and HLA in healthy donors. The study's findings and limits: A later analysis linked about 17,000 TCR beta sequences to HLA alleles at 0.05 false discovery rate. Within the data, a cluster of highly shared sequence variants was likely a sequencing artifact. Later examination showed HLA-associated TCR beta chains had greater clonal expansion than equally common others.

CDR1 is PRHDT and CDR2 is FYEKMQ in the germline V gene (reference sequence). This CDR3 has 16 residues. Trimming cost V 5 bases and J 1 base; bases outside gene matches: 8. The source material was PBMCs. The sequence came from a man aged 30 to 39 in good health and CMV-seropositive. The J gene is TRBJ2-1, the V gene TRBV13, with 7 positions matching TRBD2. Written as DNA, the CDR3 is TGTGCCAGCAGCCCCGCAGGGACTAATTCCTACAATGAGCAGTTCTTC. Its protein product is CASSPAGTNSYNEQFF.